Listed below are T cell receptor beta chains from one sample, sequenced in a study of blood T cell repertoires in COVID-19. The assay was immunoSEQ multiplex PCR, and TCRdb's table has in-frame clones only and misses some. The data show approximately 76,000 clones, roughly nine tenths seen once. The specimen was peripheral blood. All receptors come from an elderly man in a cohort sampled during active COVID-19. The CDR3 runs from the conserved cysteine through the conserved F or W. Each record gives: D gene, J gene, clone size, V gene, CDR3 protein, CDR3 DNA. D genes are given only for firm matches. The listing skips clone size in some rows; elsewhere it reads once, few, many or a size class.

D: TRBD1; J: TRBJ1-3; size: NA; V: TRBV5-1; CDR3: CARKRGQGAFGNTIYF; DNA: TGCGCCAGAAAAAGGGGACAGGGGGCCTTCGGAAACACCATATATTTT
D: NA; J: TRBJ2-1; size: NA; V: TRBV4-3; CDR3: CASSQERNEQFF; DNA: TGCGCCAGCAGCCAAGAACGGAATGAGCAGTTCTTC
D: TRBD1; J: TRBJ1-1; size: NA; V: TRBV29-1; CDR3: CSVFGGQGPTEAFF; DNA: TGCAGCGTTTTCGGGGGACAGGGCCCCACTGAAGCTTTCTTT
D: NA; J: TRBJ2-3; size: NA; V: TRBV6-6; CDR3: CASQDPGTDTQYF; DNA: TGTGCCAGCCAGGATCCTGGTACAGATACGCAGTATTTT
D: TRBD1; J: TRBJ1-4; size: few; V: TRBV3-1/TRBV3-2; CDR3: CASSQGDRAEKLFF; DNA: TGTGCCAGCAGCCAAGGGGACAGGGCTGAAAAACTGTTTTTT
D: NA; J: TRBJ1-5; size: NA; V: TRBV28; CDR3: CASRTGGLGNQPQHF; DNA: TGTGCCAGCAGGACGGGGGGCCTGGGCAATCAGCCCCAGCATTTT
D: TRBD1; J: TRBJ2-4; size: NA; V: TRBV11-2; CDR3: CASSFSGGNIQYF; DNA: TGTGCCAGCAGCTTTTCAGGGGGAAACATTCAGTACTTC
D: NA; J: TRBJ1-1; size: NA; V: TRBV18; CDR3: CASSPDIMNTEAFF; DNA: TGTGCCAGCTCACCGGACATAATGAACACTGAAGCTTTCTTT
D: TRBD1; J: TRBJ1-6; size: NA; V: TRBV5-4; CDR3: CASSPTTGGAGSPLHF; DNA: TGTGCCAGCAGCCCAACGACAGGGGGCGCCGGTTCACCCCTCCACTTT
D: NA; J: TRBJ1-3; size: NA; V: TRBV18; CDR3: CASSPLTVPSGNTIYF; DNA: TGTGCCAGCTCACCACTGACAGTTCCCTCTGGAAACACCATATATTTT
D: NA; J: TRBJ2-7; size: few; V: TRBV5-1; CDR3: CASSLRGYEQYF; DNA: TGCGCCAGCAGCTTGCGAGGATACGAGCAGTACTTC
D: NA; J: TRBJ1-1; size: NA; V: TRBV3-1/TRBV3-2; CDR3: CASSQDRYNPTEAFF; DNA: TGTGCCAGCAGCCAAGATCGATACAACCCCACTGAAGCTTTCTTT
D: TRBD1; J: TRBJ1-2; size: NA; V: TRBV19; CDR3: CASSRPDRAGGYTF; DNA: TGTGCCAGTAGTAGACCCGACAGGGCCGGTGGCTACACCTTC
D: NA; J: TRBJ2-5; size: NA; V: TRBV5-6; CDR3: CASSFFGGTAQTQYF; DNA: TGTGCCAGCAGCTTTTTTGGAGGGACCGCTCAGACCCAGTACTTC
D: NA; J: TRBJ1-2; size: NA; V: TRBV10-3; CDR3: CAISESVVYGYTF; DNA: TGTGCCATCAGTGAGTCGGTAGTCTATGGCTACACCTTC
D: TRBD1; J: TRBJ1-6; size: NA; V: TRBV28; CDR3: CASTLDRGRSPLHF; DNA: TGTGCCAGCACCCTAGACAGGGGGCGTTCACCCCTCCACTTT
D: NA; J: TRBJ1-3; size: once; V: TRBV10-3; CDR3: CAISESQVNTIYF; DNA: TGTGCCATCAGTGAGTCTCAGGTTAACACCATATATTTT